What follows are 26 T cell receptor beta chains derived from one specimen sequenced in a study of human T cells and chemical hapten exposure. TCRdb re-called the RACE reads with MiXCR, one entry per CDR3 protein. The table includes tens of thousands of distinct CDR3 sequences, approximately 10% detected once. Time point specified: patch test 2, 6 weeks after DPC sensitization. Described treatment: therapeutic diphenylcyclopropenone sensitization with weekly scalp DPC. The material sequenced was whole blood, taken in connection with sensitization to the hapten diphenylcyclopropenone (DPC). The receptor source for this set is a man aged 35-49 years with alopecia areata. Some clones in this sample may be carry-over from other donors' samples.

In its sample, this clonotype was seen a few times. The V gene is TRBV27, the J gene TRBJ2-1, with 12 nucleotides matching TRBD2. This CDR3 region has 16 residues. With V trimmed by 2 bases and J by 5 bases, 4 bases remained unmatched. Germline assignment: CDR1 MNHEY and CDR2 SMNVEV (reference sequence). The CDR3 protein is CASSLTGTSGHNEQFF. The CDR3 nucleotides are TGTGCCAGCAGTTTAACCGGGACTAGCGGGCACAATGAGCAGTTCTTC.

Many counts were recorded for this clonotype. The J gene is TRBJ2-7, the V gene TRBV5-8; D is uncertain. V was cut by 0 bases and J by 2 bases, with 6 bases left in between. CDR1 is SGHTS, CDR2 YDEGEE, per germline. This CDR3 spans 13 amino acids. Written as DNA, the CDR3 is TGTGCCAGCAGCTTGGGCGGTACCTACGAGCAGTACGTC. This gives the protein CASSLGGTYEQYV.

This clonotype has a count of ten or more. The chain recombines TRBV7-2 with TRBJ1-6; 9 bases are a match to TRBD1. V was pared by 4 bases and J by 7 bases, with 17 bases of the junction left unmatched. Germline V gene lookup returns CDR1 SGHTA and CDR2 FQGNSA. CDR3 length: 19 amino acids. For the CDR3, the DNA is TGTGCCAGCAGCTCGAACAGGGGGCGGTTCACTCTGATCAATTCACCCCTCCACTTT. It yields the protein CASSSNRGRFTLINSPLHF. The complete variable domain, with remaining parts taken from reference TRBV7-2 and TRBJ1-6, reads GAGVSQSPSNKVTEKGKDVELRCDPISGHTALYWYRQSLGQGLEFLIYFQGNSAPDKSGLPSDRFSAERTGGSVSTLTIQRTQQEDSAVYLCASSSNRGRFTLINSPLHFGNGTRLTVT.

This clonotype has more than one count but fewer than ten. The CDR3 reads CASSFDLGGSGGETQYF. The CDR3 DNA reads TGTGCCAGCAGCTTCGATCTAGGGGGCAGCGGGGGAGAGACCCAGTACTTC. The chain links TRBV11-3 to TRBJ2-5, with a possible D match to TRBD2 (8 bases). CDR1 and CDR2 from the germline V gene are SGHNT and YENEEA. With 3 bases removed from V and 4 bases from J, the gap between germline ends came to 21 bases. This CDR3 contains 17 residues.

This sequence joins TRBV27 and TRBJ2-3, with D perhaps TRBD2 (5 bases). V was shortened by 8 bases and J by 0 bases, with 12 bases between the two germline ends. This CDR3 is built from 14 residues. Germline V CDR1 and CDR2: MNHEY, SMNVEV (reference sequence). CDR3 protein: CASAWGASTDTQYF. The DNA for the CDR3 is TGTGCCAGCGCCTGGGGAGCTAGCACAGATACGCAGTATTTT.

This sequence joins TRBV5-1 and TRBJ2-1, with 7 bases identical to TRBD2. There are 17 residues in the CDR3. The germline V gene encodes CDR1 SGHRS and CDR2 YFSETQ. The ends lost 1 base at V and 7 bases at J; junction bases unmatched: 14. The DNA for the CDR3 is TGCGCCAGCAGCTTGATCGGTAGCGGGCCTCTTGGGAATGAGCAGTTCTTC. Its protein is CASSLIGSGPLGNEQFF.

There are many counts of this clonotype. The rearrangement links TRBV7-2 to TRBJ1-5; 7 nucleotides match TRBD1. V shed 5 bases and J 2 bases; nucleotides not matched to a gene: 3. The CDR3 contains 14 residues. The germline CDR1 and CDR2 sequences are SGHTA and FQGNSA. The CDR3: CASSATGGNQPQHF. The CDR3 nucleotides read TGTGCCAGCAGCGCCACAGGGGGCAATCAGCCCCAGCATTTT. Full variable domain (rest looked up from reference TRBV7-2 and TRBJ1-5): GAGVSQSPSNKVTEKGKDVELRCDPISGHTALYWYRQSLGQGLEFLIYFQGNSAPDKSGLPSDRFSAERTGGSVSTLTIQRTQQEDSAVYLCASSATGGNQPQHFGDGTRLSIL.

The CDR3 DNA follows: TGTGCCAGCAGGGATATAGGGGGGCAAGAGACCCAGTACTTC. It codes for CASRDIGGQETQYF. V is TRBV25-1 and J is TRBJ2-5; perhaps D is TRBD1 or TRBD2 (6 bases each). From germline, CDR1 is MGHDK and CDR2 SYGVNS. V lost 6 bases and J lost 2, with 13 bases in between. The CDR3 covers 14 residues.

The CDR3 is CASSENQGGLNQPQHF. CDR3 DNA: TGTGCCAGCAGTGAAAATCAGGGAGGGCTTAATCAGCCCCAGCATTTT. The rearrangement links TRBV2 to TRBJ1-5, with D possibly TRBD1 on 5 matching bases. From germline, CDR1 is SNHLY and CDR2 FYNNEI. The V end was cut by 2 bases, the J end by 4 bases, with 15 bases between. The CDR3 consists of 16 residues.

There are many counts of this clonotype. V is TRBV29-1 and J is TRBJ2-5; D gene ambiguous. V was clipped by 4 bases and J by 2 bases, with 8 bases between them. The CDR3 runs 12 residues. Germline CDR1 and CDR2: SQVTM and ANQGSEA. This CDR3 reads CSVVKVQETQYF. CDR3 DNA: TGCAGCGTTGTAAAGGTACAAGAGACCCAGTACTTC.

The chain has TRBV29-1 and TRBJ2-1, with TRBD2 matching 9 bases. This CDR3 is 12 amino acids long. J gave up 9 bases and V 7 bases, and 7 bases lay outside the gene matches. Germline lookup yields CDR1 SQVTM and CDR2 ANQGSEA. CDR3 in amino acids: CSGSGSGGEQFF. CDR3 coding DNA: TGCAGCGGTAGCGGGAGCGGGGGTGAGCAGTTCTTC.

This clonotype was detected only a few times. V and J are TRBV5-1 and TRBJ2-1, with TRBD2 matching 7 bases. Germline loops: CDR1 SGHRS, CDR2 YFSETQ. The CDR3 is made up of 13 amino acids. The junction had 3 bases not matched to a gene; V was cut back by 4 bases and J by 5 bases. The CDR3 coding sequence is TGCGCCAGCAGCCGGGGAGGGCACAATGAGCAGTTCTTC. This sequence encodes CASSRGGHNEQFF.

As concerns this clonotype: This clone may be a read error of a much larger clone one base away. The chain employs TRBV29-1 and TRBJ1-5; 7 bases are a match to TRBD1. Germline V gene lookup returns CDR1 SQVTM and CDR2 ANQGSEA. CDR3 length: 14 amino acids. Unmatched junction bases numbered 7, after V lost 6 bases and J lost 2 bases. The CDR3 sequence: CSVSNTGGNQPQHF. The CDR3 DNA follows: TGCAGCGTCTCCAATACAGGGGGCAATCAGCCCCAGCATTTT.

The rearrangement joins TRBV7-2 to TRBJ2-7; D remains unclear. This CDR3 has 18 amino acids. Germline CDR1 reads SGHTA; CDR2 reads FQGNSA. Trimming shortened V by 0 bases and J by 2 bases, and 20 bases separated the two germline ends. The CDR3 is CASSLAISSGLWAYEQYF. Here the CDR3 DNA reads TGTGCCAGCAGCTTAGCGATATCTTCGGGTCTCTGGGCCTACGAGCAGTACTTC.

A few counts support this clonotype. V is TRBV29-1 and J is TRBJ2-1, with 10 bases fitting TRBD2. The CDR3 consists of 14 residues. With 3 bases clipped from V and 15 bases from J, the junction kept 14 bases outside the gene matches. Germline CDR1 reads SQVTM; CDR2 reads ANQGSEA. CDR3 bases: TGCAGCGTTGATCTACGGGCTAGCGGGAGTGGGTTGTTCTTC. It specifies CSVDLRASGSGLFF.

The chain uses TRBV10-3 and TRBJ1-2; 7 nucleotides agree with TRBD1. V shed 4 bases and J 4 bases; nucleotides not matched to a gene: 9. CDR1 is ENHRY and CDR2 is SYGVKD in the germline V gene. This CDR3 has 15 residues. CDR3 amino acids: CAISVWGQPTYGYTF. CDR3 nucleotide sequence: TGTGCCATCAGTGTATGGGGACAGCCGACCTATGGCTACACCTTC.

This clonotype was observed a few times. The chain links TRBV2 to TRBJ1-5; no firm D call. The CDR3 consists of 17 residues. V lost 0 bases, J lost 3 bases, and 15 bases lay in between. Germline CDR1 SNHLY, CDR2 FYNNEI. The CDR3 coding sequence is TGTGCCAGCAGTGAAGCGCTTCTAGGAGGATTCAATCAGCCCCAGCATTTT. Translation gives CASSEALLGGFNQPQHF.

This clonotype was observed a few times. V is TRBV5-1 and J is TRBJ1-1, with 9 bases identical to TRBD1. The ends lost 1 base at V and 5 bases at J; junction bases unmatched: 12. The CDR3 has 17 amino acids. Germline CDR1 and CDR2: SGHRS and YFSETQ. The CDR3 protein is CASSLMGQGGLGTEAFF. CDR3 sequence (DNA): TGCGCCAGCAGCTTGATGGGACAGGGAGGTTTGGGGACTGAAGCTTTCTTT.

A few counts support this clonotype. The chain uses TRBV6-6 and TRBJ2-3; 13 positions match TRBD2. The CDR3 is 15 residues long. Trimming took 4 bases from V and 3 from J; bases not matched to a gene: 1. Germline CDR1 MNHNY, CDR2 SVGAGI (reference sequence). DNA for the CDR3: TGTGCCAGCAGTTTACTAGCGGGGGGGACAGATACGCAGTATTTT. It encodes CASSLLAGGTDTQYF.

The rearrangement uses TRBV20-1 and TRBJ2-1; possibly TRBD2 for D (6 bases). V lost 6 bases and J lost 8, with 20 bases in between. Per germline, CDR1 DFQATT and CDR2 SNEGSKA (reference sequence). The CDR3 is 14 residues long. The CDR3 reads CSARGTRDLDEQFF. The CDR3, as DNA: TGCAGTGCGCGCGGGACTCGCGACCTGGATGAGCAGTTCTTC.

This clonotype has just a few counts. The chain joins TRBV5-1 to TRBJ2-2; 7 bases match TRBD2. The CDR3 runs 14 residues. V was clipped by 5 bases and J by 6 bases; unmatched bases: 7. Germline CDR1 is SGHRS and CDR2 is YFSETQ. The CDR3 reads CASSLGTTSGELFF. The CDR3 DNA sequence: TGCGCCAGCAGTCTCGGGACTACATCCGGGGAGCTGTTTTTT. The whole variable domain, remainder taken from reference TRBV5-1 and TRBJ2-2, is KAGVTQTPRYLIKTRGQQVTLSCSPISGHRSVSWYQQTPGQGLQFLFEYFSETQRNKGNFPGRFSGRQFSNSRSEMNVSTLELGDSALYLCASSLGTTSGELFFGEGSRLTVL.

The chain employs TRBV5-1 and TRBJ2-3; D is ambiguous. Germline loops: CDR1 SGHRS, CDR2 YFSETQ. V lost 0 bases and J 0 bases, leaving 8 bases between the germline ends. The CDR3 runs to 15 residues. The CDR3 coding sequence is TGCGCCAGCAGCTTGGAGCTTACTAGCACAGATACGCAGTATTTT. This gives the protein CASSLELTSTDTQYF.

The rearrangement uses TRBV29-1 and TRBJ1-6; 12 bases are shared with TRBD1. Trimming took 8 bases from V and 8 from J; bases not matched to a gene: 10. CDR3 length: 15 residues. In germline, CDR1 is SQVTM, CDR2 ANQGSEA. The CDR3 spells CSTRDRGPGDSPLHF. The DNA for the CDR3 is TGCAGCACCCGGGACAGGGGGCCCGGGGATTCACCCCTCCACTTT.

This clonotype was seen at least ten times. The genes are TRBV20-1 and TRBJ2-7, with 7 bases identical to TRBD1. CDR1 is DFQATT and CDR2 is SNEGSKA in the germline V gene (reference sequence). Trimming cost V 5 bases and J 0 bases; bases outside gene matches: 10. This CDR3 comprises 15 residues. The CDR3 DNA follows: TGCAGTGCTCCACGGACAGGTCCTAGCTCCTACGAGCAGTACTTC. This encodes CSAPRTGPSSYEQYF.

This clonotype was detected a few times. This chain connects TRBV28 to TRBJ2-1; TRBD1 aligns across 7 bases. The length of the CDR3 is 16 residues. Germline values: CDR1 MDHEN, CDR2 SYDVKM. Trimming at V came to 8 bases and at J to 0 bases, leaving 10 bases not matched to a gene. Here the CDR3 reads CASQLYRGSSYNEQFF. As DNA, the CDR3 is TGTGCCAGCCAACTATACAGGGGAAGCTCCTACAATGAGCAGTTCTTC.

This clonotype was recorded many times. The chain carries TRBV2 and TRBJ2-1, with D possibly TRBD2 on 5 matching bases. Germline V lookup: CDR1 SNHLY, CDR2 FYNNEI. CDR3 size: 11 residues. V dropped 5 bases and J dropped 9 bases, with 8 bases sitting between them. CDR3 in amino acids: CASSYAGEQFF. As DNA, the CDR3 is TGTGCCAGCAGTTACGCGGGTGAGCAGTTCTTC.